What follows are 29 T cell receptor beta chains derived from one specimen sequenced in a study of tumor-infiltrating lymphocytes in glioblastoma multiforme. Multiple V-beta primers and a C-beta primer amplified TCRB from RNA. In TCRdb, the multiplex PCR reads were re-called with MiXCR into one record per CDR3 protein. This sample has nearly 15,000 distinct CDR3 sequences, with 73% found just once. Sequencing was carried out using brain tumor tissue. Receptors originate from a male donor with glioblastoma.

At least ten counts were recorded for this clonotype. This chain joins TRBV13 and TRBJ2-2; 7 bases align to TRBD1. V trimming: 3 bases; J trimming: 13 bases; junction bases outside the gene matches: 8. CDR1 is PRHDT and CDR2 is FYEKMQ in the germline V gene (reference sequence). This CDR3 is built from 13 residues. DNA of the CDR3: TGTGCCAGCAGCTTCCCACGACAGGGCGTGCTGTTTTTT. This encodes CASSFPRQGVLFF.

The rearrangement uses TRBV12-3 or TRBV12-4 and TRBJ2-7; D remains ambiguous. The CDR3 sequence is 12 residues long. Trimming took off 3 bases at V and 2 bases at J, with 5 bases between the two ends. The DNA of the CDR3 is TGTGCCAGCAGTTTGGACGCCTACGAGCAGTACTTC. Its protein product is CASSLDAYEQYF.

V usage is TRBV20-1 and J usage is TRBJ2-7; TRBD2 matches at 11 bases. The CDR3 covers 14 residues. V lost 7 bases and J lost 7; bases outside the gene matches: 12. Germline lookup yields CDR1 DFQATT and CDR2 SNEGSKA (reference sequence). CDR3 DNA sequence: TGCAGTGATGGGGCACTAGCGGGAGTTCAAGAGCAGTACTTC. Its protein product is CSDGALAGVQEQYF.

In regard to this clonotype: This may be a read error: a much more frequent sequence differs by one nucleotide. V usage is TRBV11-2 and J usage is TRBJ2-2; D is possibly TRBD2 (6 bases). The germline CDR1 and CDR2 sequences are SGHAT and FQNNGV. The CDR3 runs 12 residues. The chain's CDR3 is CAWEDNTGELFF. The CDR3 coding sequence is TGTGCATGGGAGGATAACACCGGGGAGCTGTTTTTT.

The rearrangement uses TRBV5-1 and TRBJ2-7, with D possibly being TRBD1 (6 bases). The CDR3 sequence is 15 residues long. Trimming left V 4 bases short and J 0 bases short, with 14 bases between. Germline CDR1 SGHRS, CDR2 YFSETQ. CDR3 residues: CASSQTTGNSYEQYF. The CDR3 nucleotides are TGCGCCAGCAGCCAAACGACAGGTAACTCCTACGAGCAGTACTTC.

The rearrangement links TRBV7-9 to TRBJ2-5; 10 nucleotides match TRBD2. Germline CDR1 is SEHNR and CDR2 is FQNEAQ (reference sequence). The V and J ends lost 9 bases and 2 bases, in that order; junction bases with no gene match: 18. The CDR3 length is 18 residues. The CDR3 protein is CARSPAASSGRSQETQYF. The CDR3 nucleotides are TGTGCCAGGAGCCCAGCCGCCTCTAGCGGGAGATCACAAGAGACCCAGTACTTC. Full variable domain (outside the CDR3, taken from reference TRBV7-9 and TRBJ2-5): DTGVSQNPRHKITKRGQNVTFRCDPISEHNRLYWYRQTLGQGPEFLTYFQNEAQLEKSRLLSDRFSAERPKGSFSTLEIQRTEQGDSAMYLCARSPAASSGRSQETQYFGPGTRLLVL.

The V and J genes are TRBV11-2 and TRBJ2-1; D gene uncertain. V was shortened by 2 bases and J by 4 bases, with 9 bases between the two germline ends. The CDR3 has 14 residues. Germline V gene sequence: CDR1 SGHAT, CDR2 FQNNGV. The CDR3 bases are TGTGCCAGCAGCTTAATCAGCGATTACAATGAGCAGTTCTTC. It translates to CASSLISDYNEQFF.

The chain links TRBV12-3 or TRBV12-4 to TRBJ2-1, with 12 bases matching TRBD1. V was clipped by 3 bases and J by 12 bases; unmatched bases: 9. This CDR3 comprises 15 residues. The CDR3 DNA sequence: TGTGCCAGCAGTTTTATGGGACAGGGGGCTGATGTGCAGTTCTTC. Amino acid sequence: CASSFMGQGADVQFF.

Comment on this clonotype: In this CDR3 the conserved last residue, phenylalanine or tryptophan, is missing, so a read error is likely. The chain joins TRBV20-1 to TRBJ2-7, with TRBD1 matching over 9 bases. In germline, CDR1 is DFQATT, CDR2 SNEGSKA (reference sequence). This CDR3 has 17 amino acids. The V gene end was trimmed by 5 bases and the J gene end by 5 bases; junction bases not matched to a gene: 19. Here the CDR3 reads CSASSGTGHLMGNEQYL. In DNA form, the CDR3 reads TGCAGTGCTTCCTCCGGGACAGGGCATCTCATGGGGAACGAGCAGTACTTA.

This clonotype showed up just a few times. The junction departs from the called germline gene at one end, perhaps through a read error. The gene calls are TRBV29-1 and TRBJ1-6, with D maybe TRBD1 (6 bases). The CDR3 covers 13 residues. CDR1 is SQVTM, CDR2 ANQGSEA, per germline. For the CDR3, the DNA is TGCAGCGTTGCCAGGGGCAGAGAACCACCCCTACACTTT. Protein: CSVARGREPPLHF.

Details on this clonotype: Because the CDR3 is missing its conserved closing phenylalanine or tryptophan, this is likely a read error. The V and J genes are TRBV4-1 and TRBJ2-1; 8 nucleotides match TRBD1. The CDR3 length is 15 residues. From germline, CDR1 is MGHRA and CDR2 YSYEKL. The CDR3 reads CANSRDRSSYNEQFL. In DNA, the CDR3 is TGCGCCAACAGCCGGGACAGGTCCTCCTACAACGAGCAGTTCCTC.

The chain has TRBV11-2 and TRBJ2-3; TRBD2 is a possible D gene (6 bases). The CDR3 has 14 amino acids. Germline V CDR1 and CDR2: SGHAT, FQNNGV. Trimming removed 10 bases from V and 5 bases from J, with 19 bases in between. The CDR3 bases are TGTGCCAACCGTACTCTAGCGAGTGAAGATACGCAGTATTTT. Protein product: CANRTLASEDTQYF.

This chain joins TRBV29-1 and TRBJ2-7; D is unclear. CDR1 SQVTM and CDR2 ANQGSEA come from the germline V gene. V shed 4 bases and J shed 2 bases, with 6 bases lying between them. The CDR3 length is 11 residues. CDR3 sequence reads: CSVVTAYEQYF. CDR3 coding DNA: TGCAGCGTTGTTACAGCCTACGAGCAGTACTTC.

Notes on this clonotype: An end of the junction differs from the germline gene, which may be a read error. The V gene is TRBV9, the J gene TRBJ2-2; D perhaps matches TRBD1 (6 bases). Germline loops: CDR1 SGDLS, CDR2 YYNGEE. The CDR3 runs to 16 residues. CDR3 DNA sequence: TGTGCCTGCAGCACCGGGACACACAGAAACACCGGGGAGCTGTTTTTT. Its translation is CACSTGTHRNTGELFF.

This rearrangement joins TRBV6-1 to TRBJ2-2, with TRBD2 matching over 7 bases. The germline V gene has CDR1 MNHNS and CDR2 SASEGT. The CDR3 has 15 residues. J was trimmed by 6 bases and V by 7 bases; bases with no gene match: 11. Here the CDR3 reads CASIRGGSRAGELFF. The CDR3 DNA follows: TGTGCCAGCATTCGTGGCGGGAGTCGGGCCGGGGAGCTGTTTTTT.

This clonotype is labeled medium-sized. This could be a read error, since a much larger clone is one nucleotide away. DNA for the CDR3: TGTGCCAGCAGCCCCTTCAGGAGGTCATCCCTCCACTTT. This sequence encodes CASSPFRRSSLHF. V and J are TRBV12-3 or TRBV12-4 and TRBJ1-6; D gene unclear. With 6 bases removed from V and 14 bases from J, the gap between germline ends came to 17 bases. This CDR3 is 13 amino acids long.

V is TRBV11-2 and J is TRBJ2-7; D is perhaps TRBD1 or TRBD2 (5 bases each). Germline V CDR1 and CDR2: SGHAT, FQNNGV. V was pared by 4 bases and J by 0 bases, with 10 bases between. The CDR3 consists of 14 residues. This chain's CDR3 is CASSSGTFSYEQYF. In DNA, the CDR3 is TGTGCCAGCAGCTCCGGGACGTTCTCCTACGAGCAGTACTTC. The full variable domain, in which reference TRBV11-2 and TRBJ2-7 provide the parts outside the CDR3, is EAGVAQSPRYKIIEKRQSVAFWCNPISGHATLYWYQQILGQGPKLLIQFQNNGVVDDSQLPKDRFSAERLKGVDSTLKIQPAKLEDSAVYLCASSSGTFSYEQYFGPGTRLTVT.

The V gene is TRBV11-3, the J gene TRBJ2-2, with no clear D. The CDR3 contains 15 residues. Between the trimmed V and J ends, which lost 4 bases and 0 bases, there was a span of 9 bases. Germline V gene data show CDR1 as SGHNT and CDR2 as YENEEA. CDR3 sequence reads: CASSWVAANTGELFF. CDR3 in DNA: TGTGCCAGCAGCTGGGTGGCAGCGAACACCGGGGAGCTGTTTTTT. Full variable domain (outside the CDR3, taken from reference TRBV11-3 and TRBJ2-2): EAGVVQSPRYKIIEKKQPVAFWCNPISGHNTLYWYLQNLGQGPELLIRYENEEAVDDSQLPKDRFSAERLKGVDSTLKIQPAELGDSAVYLCASSWVAANTGELFFGEGSRLTVL.

J is TRBJ2-7 and V is TRBV20-1, with 14 bases matching TRBD2. The junction had 4 bases not matched to a gene; V was cut back by 4 bases and J by 5 bases. Looked up from germline, CDR1 is DFQATT and CDR2 is SNEGSKA (reference sequence). This CDR3 spans 14 amino acids. The CDR3 is CSAKGLAGDHEQYF. The CDR3 nucleotides are TGCAGTGCTAAGGGACTAGCGGGAGACCACGAGCAGTACTTC.

In regard to this clonotype: This CDR3 is missing its conserved last phenylalanine or tryptophan, likely due to a read error. This chain connects TRBV14 to TRBJ2-7; either TRBD1 or TRBD2 may fit D (5 bases each). V gave up 10 bases and J gave up 3 bases, with 19 bases separating them. CDR3 size: 14 residues. Per the germline V gene, CDR1 is SGHDN and CDR2 is FVKESK. CDR3 amino acids: CATRLGVVDYEQYY. The CDR3 DNA is TGTGCCACCAGACTGGGGGTTGTCGACTACGAGCAGTACTAC.

The J gene is TRBJ1-5, the V gene TRBV6-6; tentative D call: TRBD1 (6 bases). V lost 6 bases to trimming and J lost 7 bases, with 13 bases between them. In germline, CDR1 is MNHNY, CDR2 SVGAGI (reference sequence). The CDR3 covers 13 residues. The CDR3 DNA reads as TGTGCCAGCAGAATGAGGGGGAACCAGCCCCAGCATTTT. Protein sequence: CASRMRGNQPQHF.

This clonotype came up once. The junction differs from germline at one of its ends, possibly a read error. The V gene is TRBV11-1, the J gene TRBJ2-2; a weak D match, TRBD1 (5 bases). In germline, CDR1 is SGHAT, CDR2 FQDESV (reference sequence). The CDR3 length is 15 residues. CDR3 DNA: TGTACCAGCAGCTCGATGGCGACGGACACAGGGGAGCTGTTTTTT. This codes for CTSSSMATDTGELFF.

This clonotype was picked up one time. One junction end disagrees with the germline gene, perhaps due to a read error. The rearrangement uses TRBV28 and TRBJ2-7; possible D gene TRBD1, 7 bases. This CDR3 has 14 amino acids. Germline V gene data show CDR1 as MDHEN and CDR2 as SYDVKM. The CDR3 protein is CASSLQEGAYELYF. The CDR3, as DNA: TGTGCCAGCAGTTTGCAGGAGGGGGCCTACGAGCTGTACTTC.

A remark on this clonotype: Its ends do not fully match the called genes, so a read error is possible. The chain links TRBV20-1 to TRBJ1-1; TRBD1 agrees at 7 bases. Germline CDR1 DFQATT, CDR2 SNEGSKA (reference sequence). The CDR3 has 14 amino acids. CDR3 sequence reads: CSVNRGWQDTGAFF. The CDR3 DNA follows: TGCAGTGTCAACAGGGGATGGCAGGACACTGGAGCTTTCTTT.

A word on this clonotype: At one end, the junction sequence differs from germline, possibly due to a read error. V gene TRBV6-5 combines with J gene TRBJ1-1; D may be TRBD1 (5 bases). Germline V gene data show CDR1 as MNHEY and CDR2 as SVGAGI. CDR3 length: 15 residues. CDR3 residues: CAISPWATDSTEAFF. As DNA, the CDR3 is TGTGCCATCAGTCCTTGGGCTACCGACAGTACTGAAGCTTTCTTT.

This chain uses TRBV4-1 with TRBJ2-5; 10 positions match TRBD2. The CDR3 has 16 residues. Germline CDR1 MGHRA, CDR2 YSYEKL. J was trimmed by 7 bases and V by 0 bases; bases with no gene match: 8. CDR3 nucleotide sequence: TGCGCCAGCAGCCAAGAGGTGGCTAGCGGGAGTGGGACCCAGTACTTC. Amino acid sequence: CASSQEVASGSGTQYF.

By its share, this clonotype is medium-sized. V is TRBV4-1 and J is TRBJ2-7; 10 nucleotides match TRBD2. The CDR3 extends over 15 amino acids. Germline CDR1 reads MGHRA; CDR2 reads YSYEKL. Trimming removed 4 bases from V and 6 bases from J; junction bases left unmatched: 9. The CDR3 region is CASSPRLAGSSEQYF. CDR3 bases: TGCGCCAGCAGCCCGCGACTAGCGGGTTCTTCCGAGCAGTACTTC.

This clonotype was detected a few times. The rearrangement uses TRBV4-1 and TRBJ1-2; D gene unclear. The V end lost 0 bases, the J end lost 0 bases, and 11 bases lay between the germline ends. Germline V gene data show CDR1 as MGHRA and CDR2 as YSYEKL. The CDR3 consists of 16 residues. CDR3 protein: CASSQDRYRSNYGYTF. The CDR3 region has the DNA TGCGCCAGCAGCCAAGATAGGTACAGATCTAACTATGGCTACACCTTC.

This clonotype appeared a few times. The V gene is TRBV11-3, the J gene TRBJ1-5, with D unresolved. CDR1 SGHNT and CDR2 YENEEA come from the germline V gene. The V end was cut by 4 bases, the J end by 6 bases, with 13 bases between. CDR3 size: 14 residues. The CDR3 spells CASSSVYRLQPQHF. CDR3 nucleotide sequence: TGTGCCAGCAGCTCAGTTTATCGCCTTCAGCCCCAGCATTTT.